This is a list of T cell receptor beta chains from one sample in a study of T cell repertoires in cytomegalovirus infection. Antigen specificity for these receptors is unknown. Each CDR3 protein is one row after TCRdb ran MiXCR on the reads. Of fewer than 850,000 distinct CDR3 sequences detected, about 27% appear once; the ten largest clones hold about an eighth. The material was cultured CD8+ T cells from PBMCs, obtained from culture after CMV antigen stimulation. These receptors came from a human donor in good health (CMV status not recorded). Some clones in this sample may be carry-over from other donors' samples. Each CDR3 is given with its conserved first and last residue. The D gene is left open where the match is weak. The size field is filled for only some rows; it gives once, few, many or a size class.

>NA|TRBD2|TRBV24-1|TRBJ2-5
TGTGCCACCAGTGATTCGACTAGCGGGGACCTCTCCTTGGGGACCCAGTACTTC
CATSDSTSGDLSLGTQYF
>NA|TRBD1|TRBV5-1|TRBJ1-1
TGCGCCAGCAGCGGGGTCCCGGGACAGGGATTGAACACTGAAGCTTTCTTT
CASSGVPGQGLNTEAFF
>once|TRBD1|TRBV27|TRBJ2-5
TGTGCCAGCAGTGGGACAGGGTGGCAGACCCAGTACTTC
CASSGTGWQTQYF
>many|NA|TRBV7-9|TRBJ1-1
TGTGCCAGCAGCCCGAGGGGGGCGGGACTGATGAACACTGAAGCTTTCTTT
CASSPRGAGLMNTEAFF
>NA|NA|TRBV7-9|TRBJ1-6
TGTGCCAGCAGCTTATTTGGGGGGTCTAAGGATTCACCCCTCCACTTT
CASSLFGGSKDSPLHF
>many|TRBD2|TRBV20-1|TRBJ2-5
TGCAGTGCTAGTATGCCTAGCGGGGCACGGGAGACCCAGTACTTC
CSASMPSGARETQYF
>few|NA|TRBV7-7|TRBJ2-3
TGTGCTAGCAGCCGGACAGTTAGCCAAACAGATACGCAGTATTTT
CASSRTVSQTDTQYF
>few|TRBD1|TRBV7-3|TRBJ2-1
TGTGCCAGCAGCTCTACCGCATATTCAGGGGGCTTGGGGAATGAGCAGTTCTTC
CASSSTAYSGGLGNEQFF
>NA|TRBD1|TRBV7-6|TRBJ2-1
TGTGCCAGCAGCTTAGCGTGGGGCACAGGGGGTGAGCAGTTCTTC
CASSLAWGTGGEQFF
>NA|TRBD1|TRBV28|TRBJ2-5
TGTGCCAGCAGTTTATTGTTCGGGACAGATCAAGAGACCCAGTACTTC
CASSLLFGTDQETQYF
>NA|TRBD1|TRBV6-2/TRBV6-3|TRBJ2-4
TGTGCCAGCAGTTACCTGCAGGGGGACCTCTCCATTCAGTACTTC
CASSYLQGDLSIQYF
>few|NA|TRBV19|TRBJ2-3
TGTGCCAGTAGTCTCGTGGGGCCGGCAGATACGCAGTATTTT
CASSLVGPADTQYF
>few|TRBD1|TRBV7-8|TRBJ2-1
TGTGCCAGCAGCATACGAGACAGGGCCGATGAGCAGTTCTTC
CASSIRDRADEQFF
>many|NA|TRBV4-1|TRBJ2-2
TGCGCCAGCAGCCAGCAAGAAAACACCGGGGAGCTGTTTTTT
CASSQQENTGELFF
>NA|TRBD2|TRBV19|TRBJ2-2
TGTGCCAGTAGTCGGACGCGGGGGGGTAACACCGGGGAGCTGTTTTTT
CASSRTRGGNTGELFF
>many|NA|TRBV27|TRBJ2-1
TGTGCCAGCAGTTTAACCGGGGGGCCTTACAATGAGCAGTTCTTC
CASSLTGGPYNEQFF
>NA|TRBD1|TRBV10-3|TRBJ1-5
TGTGCCATCAGTGAAATGGACAGGGAGAATCAGCCCCAGCATTTT
CAISEMDRENQPQHF
>few|NA|TRBV12-3/TRBV12-4|TRBJ2-1
TGTGCCAGCAGTACGGACATGAGCTCCTACAATGAGCAGTTCTTC
CASSTDMSSYNEQFF